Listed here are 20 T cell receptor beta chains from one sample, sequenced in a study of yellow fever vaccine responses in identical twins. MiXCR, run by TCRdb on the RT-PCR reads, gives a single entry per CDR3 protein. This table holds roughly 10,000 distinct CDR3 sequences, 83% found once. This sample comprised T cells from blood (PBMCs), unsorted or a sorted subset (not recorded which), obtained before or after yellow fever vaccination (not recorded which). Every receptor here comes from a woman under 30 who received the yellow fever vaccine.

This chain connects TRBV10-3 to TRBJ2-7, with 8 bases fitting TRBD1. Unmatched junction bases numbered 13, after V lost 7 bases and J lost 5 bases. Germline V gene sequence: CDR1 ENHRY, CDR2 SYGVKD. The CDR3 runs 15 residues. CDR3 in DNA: TGTGCCATCACCAGGCGGACCGGACAGGGTAACGAGCAGTACGTC. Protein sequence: CAITRRTGQGNEQYV.

CDR3 amino acids: CASSPGTSGNNEQFF. CDR3 sequence (DNA): TGTGCCAGCAGCCCAGGGACTAGCGGGAACAATGAGCAGTTCTTC. The chain carries TRBV11-2 and TRBJ2-1; 13 bases are a match to TRBD2. Trimming removed 5 bases from V and 5 bases from J; junction bases left unmatched: 3. CDR3 size: 15 residues. CDR1 is SGHAT and CDR2 is FQNNGV in the germline V gene.

DNA of the CDR3: TGTGCCAGCAGCTTAGATCGTGCAGGGTCGTTCTCCTATGGCTACACCTTC. It translates to CASSLDRAGSFSYGYTF. The chain joins TRBV11-3 to TRBJ1-2, with TRBD1 as a possible D gene (5 bases). CDR3 length equals 17 residues. The germline V and J ends were trimmed by 0 bases and 4 bases, with 18 bases remaining between them. Germline assignment: CDR1 SGHNT and CDR2 YENEEA.

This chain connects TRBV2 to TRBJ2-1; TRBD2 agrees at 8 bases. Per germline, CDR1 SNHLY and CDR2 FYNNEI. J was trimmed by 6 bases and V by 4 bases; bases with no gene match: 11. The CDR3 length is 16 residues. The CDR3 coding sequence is TGTGCCAGCAGTGGGGACTACAGCGGGAGCGTCAATGAGCAGTTCTTC. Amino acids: CASSGDYSGSVNEQFF.

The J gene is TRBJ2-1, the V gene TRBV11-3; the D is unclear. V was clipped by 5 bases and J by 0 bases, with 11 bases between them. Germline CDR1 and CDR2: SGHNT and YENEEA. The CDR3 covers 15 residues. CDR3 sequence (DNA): TGTGCCAGCAGCCTTACGGGTGTCTCCTACAATGAGCAGTTCTTC. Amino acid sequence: CASSLTGVSYNEQFF.

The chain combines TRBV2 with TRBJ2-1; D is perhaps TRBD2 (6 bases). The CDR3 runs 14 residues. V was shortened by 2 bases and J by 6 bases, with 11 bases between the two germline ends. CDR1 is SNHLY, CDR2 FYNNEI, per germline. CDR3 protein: CASSEKGRTNEQFF. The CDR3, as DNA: TGTGCCAGCAGTGAAAAGGGGAGGACCAATGAGCAGTTCTTC.

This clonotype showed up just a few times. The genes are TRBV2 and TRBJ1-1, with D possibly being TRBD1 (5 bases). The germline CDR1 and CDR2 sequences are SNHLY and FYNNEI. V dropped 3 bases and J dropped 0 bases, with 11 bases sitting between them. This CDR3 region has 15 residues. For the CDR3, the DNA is TGTGCCAGCAGTGACAGGGCAAAGATGAACACTGAAGCTTTCTTT. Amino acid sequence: CASSDRAKMNTEAFF.

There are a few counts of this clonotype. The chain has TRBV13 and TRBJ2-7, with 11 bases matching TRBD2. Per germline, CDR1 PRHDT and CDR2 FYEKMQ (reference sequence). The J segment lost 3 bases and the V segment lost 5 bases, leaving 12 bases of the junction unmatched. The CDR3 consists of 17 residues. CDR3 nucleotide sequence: TGTGCCAGCAGCATAGTGACTAGCGGGATTGTTTACTACGAGCAGTACTTC. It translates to CASSIVTSGIVYYEQYF.

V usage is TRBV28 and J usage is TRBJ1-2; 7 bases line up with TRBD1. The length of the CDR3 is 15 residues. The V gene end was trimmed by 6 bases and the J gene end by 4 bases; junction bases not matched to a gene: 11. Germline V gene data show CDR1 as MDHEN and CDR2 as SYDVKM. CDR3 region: CASRAPTGTTYGYTF. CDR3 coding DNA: TGTGCCAGCAGGGCCCCGACAGGGACGACCTATGGCTACACCTTC.

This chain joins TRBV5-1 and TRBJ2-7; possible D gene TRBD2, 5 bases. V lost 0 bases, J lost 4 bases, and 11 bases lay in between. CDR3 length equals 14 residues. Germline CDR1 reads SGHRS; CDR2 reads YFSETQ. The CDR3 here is CASSLDPRDYEQYF. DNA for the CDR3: TGCGCCAGCAGCTTGGATCCGAGGGATTACGAGCAGTACTTC.

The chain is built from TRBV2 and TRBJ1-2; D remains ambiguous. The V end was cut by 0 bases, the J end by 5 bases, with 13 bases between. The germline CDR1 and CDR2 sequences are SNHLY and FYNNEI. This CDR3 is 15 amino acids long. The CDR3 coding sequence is TGTGCCAGCAGTGAAGCGCTTCCAGCCGTTTATGGCTACACCTTC. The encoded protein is CASSEALPAVYGYTF.

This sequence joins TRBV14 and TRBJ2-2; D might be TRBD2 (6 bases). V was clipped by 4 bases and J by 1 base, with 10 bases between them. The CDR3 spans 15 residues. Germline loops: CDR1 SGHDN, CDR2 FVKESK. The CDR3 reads CASSLGGMNTGELFF. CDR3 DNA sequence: TGTGCCAGCAGCCTCGGGGGAATGAACACCGGGGAGCTGTTTTTT.

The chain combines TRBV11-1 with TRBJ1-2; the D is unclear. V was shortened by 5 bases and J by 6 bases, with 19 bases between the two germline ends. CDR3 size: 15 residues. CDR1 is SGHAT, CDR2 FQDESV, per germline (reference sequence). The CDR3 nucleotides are TGTGCCAGCAGCGACGCCCTCACCGGTGTGGATGGCTACACCTTC. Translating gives CASSDALTGVDGYTF.

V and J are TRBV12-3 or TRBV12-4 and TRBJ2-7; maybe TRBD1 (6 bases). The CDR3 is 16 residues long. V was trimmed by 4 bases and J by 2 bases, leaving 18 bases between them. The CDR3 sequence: CASSSGTPTSTYEQYF. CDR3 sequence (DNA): TGTGCCAGCAGTTCCGGGACACCAACCTCAACCTACGAGCAGTACTTC.

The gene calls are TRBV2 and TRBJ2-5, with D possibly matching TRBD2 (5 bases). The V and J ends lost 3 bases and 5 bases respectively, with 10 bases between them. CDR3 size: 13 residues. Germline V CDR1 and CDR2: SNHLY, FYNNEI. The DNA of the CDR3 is TGTGCCAGCAGTGATACTAGTCTGGAGACCCAGTACTTC. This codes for CASSDTSLETQYF. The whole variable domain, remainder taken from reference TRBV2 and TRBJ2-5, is EPEVTQTPSHQVTQMGQEVILRCVPISNHLYFYWYRQILGQKVEFLVSFYNNEISEKSEIFDDQFSVERPDGSNFTLKIRSTKLEDSAMYFCASSDTSLETQYFGPGTRLLVL.

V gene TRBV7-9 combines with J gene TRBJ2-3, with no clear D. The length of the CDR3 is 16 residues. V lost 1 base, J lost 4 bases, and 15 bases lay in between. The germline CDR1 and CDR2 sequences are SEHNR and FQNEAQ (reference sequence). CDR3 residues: CASSLVAGPSADTQYF. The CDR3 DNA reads TGTGCCAGCAGCTTAGTTGCAGGCCCCTCGGCAGATACGCAGTATTTT.

The CDR3 region has the DNA TGTGCCAGCAGCCCCGGGACTAGCGGGTACAATGAGCAGTTCTTC. This gives the protein CASSPGTSGYNEQFF. The chain uses TRBV7-9 and TRBJ2-1; 12 positions agree with TRBD2. V shed 5 bases and J 4 bases; nucleotides not matched to a gene: 3. Germline lookup yields CDR1 SEHNR and CDR2 FQNEAQ (reference sequence). This CDR3 has 15 residues. Drawing the rest from reference TRBV7-9 and TRBJ2-1, the complete variable domain is DTGVSQNPRHKITKRGQNVTFRCDPISEHNRLYWYRQTLGQGPEFLTYFQNEAQLEKSRLLSDRFSAERPKGSFSTLEIQRTEQGDSAMYLCASSPGTSGYNEQFFGPGTRLTVL.

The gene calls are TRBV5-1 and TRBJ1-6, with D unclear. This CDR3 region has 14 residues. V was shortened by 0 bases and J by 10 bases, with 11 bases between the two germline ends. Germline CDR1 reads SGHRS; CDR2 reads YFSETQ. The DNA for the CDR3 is TGCGCCAGCAGCTTGGATAGGGCCGGGTCACCCCTCCACTTT. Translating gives CASSLDRAGSPLHF.

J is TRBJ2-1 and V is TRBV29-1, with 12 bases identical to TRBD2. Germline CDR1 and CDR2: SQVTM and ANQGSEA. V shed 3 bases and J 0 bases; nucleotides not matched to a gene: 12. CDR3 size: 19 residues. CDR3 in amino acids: CSVDGRGLAGGFSYNEQFF. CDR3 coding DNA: TGCAGCGTTGACGGTAGAGGGCTAGCGGGAGGGTTCTCCTACAATGAGCAGTTCTTC.

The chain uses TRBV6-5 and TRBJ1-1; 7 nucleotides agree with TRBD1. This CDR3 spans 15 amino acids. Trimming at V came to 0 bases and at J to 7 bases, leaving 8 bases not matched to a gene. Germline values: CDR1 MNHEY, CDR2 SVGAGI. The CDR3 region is CASSYSRQGEGEAFF. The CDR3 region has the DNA TGTGCCAGCAGTTACTCGAGACAGGGTGAGGGTGAAGCTTTCTTT.